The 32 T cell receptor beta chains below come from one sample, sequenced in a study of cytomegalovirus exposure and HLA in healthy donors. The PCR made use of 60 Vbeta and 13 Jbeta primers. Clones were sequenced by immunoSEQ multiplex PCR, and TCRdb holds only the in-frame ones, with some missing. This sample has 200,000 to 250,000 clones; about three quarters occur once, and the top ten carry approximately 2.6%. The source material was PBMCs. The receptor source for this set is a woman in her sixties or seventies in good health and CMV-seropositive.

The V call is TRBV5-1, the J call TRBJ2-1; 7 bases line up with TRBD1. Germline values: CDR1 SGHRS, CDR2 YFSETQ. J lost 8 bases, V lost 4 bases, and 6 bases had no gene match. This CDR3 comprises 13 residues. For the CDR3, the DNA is TGCGCCAGCAGCCCGGGACAGCATGATGAGCAGTTCTTC. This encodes CASSPGQHDEQFF.

CDR3 sequence: CASSLVGGDYTGELFF. In DNA, the CDR3 is TGTGCCAGCAGCTTAGTGGGGGGGGACTACACCGGGGAGCTGTTTTTT. The rearrangement uses TRBV7-8 and TRBJ2-2, with 7 bases that match TRBD2. J lost 3 bases, V lost 1 base, and 5 bases had no gene match. There are 16 residues in the CDR3. Germline V CDR1 and CDR2: SGHVS, FQNEAQ.

In DNA, the CDR3 is TGTGCCAGCTCACGGGCTAGCGGGAGTATTGAGCAGTTCTTC. This gives the protein CASSRASGSIEQFF. This chain joins TRBV18 and TRBJ2-1; 10 bases are a match to TRBD2. Losses at the gene ends were 4 bases for V and 9 bases for J; bases not matched to a gene: 6. Germline CDR1 is KGHSH and CDR2 is LQKENI. CDR3 size: 14 residues.

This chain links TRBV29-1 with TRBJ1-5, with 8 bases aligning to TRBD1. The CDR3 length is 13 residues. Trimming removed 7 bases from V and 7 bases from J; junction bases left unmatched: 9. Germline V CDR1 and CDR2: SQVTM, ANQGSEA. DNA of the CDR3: TGCAGCGCCATAGGACAGGGAGGGCAGCCCCAGCATTTT. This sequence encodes CSAIGQGGQPQHF.

The CDR3 DNA reads TGTGCCAGCAGCTTAGACGGGAATAGGCGGAGGGCGCAGTATTTT. Protein product: CASSLDGNRRRAQYF. This chain uses TRBV7-2 with TRBJ2-3; the D gene is possibly TRBD2 (6 bases). Per germline, CDR1 SGHTA and CDR2 FQGNSA. Trimming stripped 1 base from V and 10 bases from J, with 18 bases between. The CDR3 has 15 residues.

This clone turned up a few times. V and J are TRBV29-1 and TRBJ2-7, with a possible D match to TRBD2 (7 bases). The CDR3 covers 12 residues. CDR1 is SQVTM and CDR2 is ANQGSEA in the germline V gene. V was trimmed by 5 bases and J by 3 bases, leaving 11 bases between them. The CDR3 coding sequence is TGCAGCGTTTTAGGGGGGGGCTACGAGCAGTACTTC. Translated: CSVLGGGYEQYF.

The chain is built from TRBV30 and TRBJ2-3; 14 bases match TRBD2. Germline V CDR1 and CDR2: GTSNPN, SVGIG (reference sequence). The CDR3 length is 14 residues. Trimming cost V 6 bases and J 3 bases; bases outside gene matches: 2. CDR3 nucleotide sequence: TGTGCCTGTAGGACTAGCGGGGGGACAGATACGCAGTATTTT. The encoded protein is CACRTSGGTDTQYF.

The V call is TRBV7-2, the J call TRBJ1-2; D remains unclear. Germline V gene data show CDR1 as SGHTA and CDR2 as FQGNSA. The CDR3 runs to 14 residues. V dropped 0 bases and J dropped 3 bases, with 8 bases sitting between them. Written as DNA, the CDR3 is TGTGCCAGCAGCTTAGCGCGGATGTACTATGGCTACACCTTC. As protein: CASSLARMYYGYTF.

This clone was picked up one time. The CDR3, as DNA: TGTGCCAGCACCCAGACAGGGGACACCGGGGAGCTGTTTTTT. Its protein product is CASTQTGDTGELFF. The V gene is TRBV2, the J gene TRBJ2-2; TRBD1 matches at 8 bases. Looked up from germline, CDR1 is SNHLY and CDR2 is FYNNEI. The V segment lost 7 bases and the J segment 3 bases; nucleotides outside the gene matches: 4. The CDR3 has 14 residues.

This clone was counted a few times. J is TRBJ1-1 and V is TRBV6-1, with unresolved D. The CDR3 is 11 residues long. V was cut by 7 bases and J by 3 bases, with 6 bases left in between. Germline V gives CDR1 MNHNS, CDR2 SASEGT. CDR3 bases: TGTGCCAGCACCTATTACACTGAAGCTTTCTTT. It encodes CASTYYTEAFF.

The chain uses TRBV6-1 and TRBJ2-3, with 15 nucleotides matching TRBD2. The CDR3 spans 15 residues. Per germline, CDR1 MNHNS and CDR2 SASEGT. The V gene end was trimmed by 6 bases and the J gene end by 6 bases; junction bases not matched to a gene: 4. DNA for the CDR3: TGTGCCAGCAGAGGAGGGACTAGCGGGAGGGATACGCAGTATTTT. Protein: CASRGGTSGRDTQYF.

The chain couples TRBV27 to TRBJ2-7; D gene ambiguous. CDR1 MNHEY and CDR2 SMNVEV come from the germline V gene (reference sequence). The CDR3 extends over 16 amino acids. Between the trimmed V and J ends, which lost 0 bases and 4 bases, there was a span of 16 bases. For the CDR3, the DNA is TGTGCCAGCAGTTTATCCAGAGACCCCGCGGTATACGAGCAGTACTTC. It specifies CASSLSRDPAVYEQYF.

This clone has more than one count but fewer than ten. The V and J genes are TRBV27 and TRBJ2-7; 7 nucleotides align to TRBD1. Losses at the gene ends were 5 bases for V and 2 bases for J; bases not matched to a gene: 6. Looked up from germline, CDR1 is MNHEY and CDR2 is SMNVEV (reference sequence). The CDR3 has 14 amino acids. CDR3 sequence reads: CASSLYRGAYEQYF. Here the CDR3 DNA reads TGTGCCAGCAGTCTATACAGGGGTGCCTACGAGCAGTACTTC.

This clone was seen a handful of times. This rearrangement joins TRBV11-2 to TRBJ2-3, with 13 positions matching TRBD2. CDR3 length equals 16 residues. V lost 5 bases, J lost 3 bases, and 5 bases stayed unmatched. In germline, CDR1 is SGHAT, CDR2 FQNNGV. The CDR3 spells CASSRLTSGRTDTQYF. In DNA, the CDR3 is TGTGCCAGCAGCCGACTGACTAGCGGGAGGACAGATACGCAGTATTTT.

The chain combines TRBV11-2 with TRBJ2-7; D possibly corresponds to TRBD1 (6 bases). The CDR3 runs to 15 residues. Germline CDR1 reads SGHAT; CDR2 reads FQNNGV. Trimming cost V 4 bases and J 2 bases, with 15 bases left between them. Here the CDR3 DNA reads TGTGCCAGCAGCTCCATACACAGGGAGCCCTACGAGCAGTACTTC. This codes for CASSSIHREPYEQYF.

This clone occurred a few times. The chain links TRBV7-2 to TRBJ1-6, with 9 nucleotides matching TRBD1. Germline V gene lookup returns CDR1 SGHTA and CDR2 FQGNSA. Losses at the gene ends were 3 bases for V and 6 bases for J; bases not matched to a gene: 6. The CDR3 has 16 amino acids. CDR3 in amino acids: CASSFTGTGSNSPLHF. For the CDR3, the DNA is TGTGCCAGCAGCTTTACCGGGACAGGGTCTAATTCACCCCTCCACTTT. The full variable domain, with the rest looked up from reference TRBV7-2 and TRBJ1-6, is GAGVSQSPSNKVTEKGKDVELRCDPISGHTALYWYRQSLGQGLEFLIYFQGNSAPDKSGLPSDRFSAERTGGSVSTLTIQRTQQEDSAVYLCASSFTGTGSNSPLHFGNGTRLTVT.

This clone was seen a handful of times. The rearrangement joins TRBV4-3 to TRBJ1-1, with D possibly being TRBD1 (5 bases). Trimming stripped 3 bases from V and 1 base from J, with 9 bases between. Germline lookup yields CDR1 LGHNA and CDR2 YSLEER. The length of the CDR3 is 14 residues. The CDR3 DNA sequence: TGCGCCAGCAGCCACACCACAGGGAACACTGAAGCTTTCTTT. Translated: CASSHTTGNTEAFF.

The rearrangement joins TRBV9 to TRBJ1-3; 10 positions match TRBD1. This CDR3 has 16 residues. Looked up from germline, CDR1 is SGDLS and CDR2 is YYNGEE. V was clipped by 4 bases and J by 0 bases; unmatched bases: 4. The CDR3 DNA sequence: TGTGCCAGCAGCTCGACAGGGGGCGGCTCTGGAAACACCATATATTTT. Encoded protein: CASSSTGGGSGNTIYF.

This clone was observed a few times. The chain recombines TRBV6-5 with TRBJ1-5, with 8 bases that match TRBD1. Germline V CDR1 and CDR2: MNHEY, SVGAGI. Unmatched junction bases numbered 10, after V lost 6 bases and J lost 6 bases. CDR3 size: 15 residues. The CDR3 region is CASRPQGASSQPQHF. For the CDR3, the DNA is TGTGCCAGCAGGCCTCAGGGGGCGTCAAGTCAGCCCCAGCATTTT.

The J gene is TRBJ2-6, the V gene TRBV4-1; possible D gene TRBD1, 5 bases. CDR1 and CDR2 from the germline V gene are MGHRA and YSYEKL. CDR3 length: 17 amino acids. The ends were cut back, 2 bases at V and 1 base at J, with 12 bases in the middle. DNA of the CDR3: TGCGCCAGCAGCCAAACTCGGACAATTTCTGGGGCCAACGTCCTGACTTTC. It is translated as CASSQTRTISGANVLTF.

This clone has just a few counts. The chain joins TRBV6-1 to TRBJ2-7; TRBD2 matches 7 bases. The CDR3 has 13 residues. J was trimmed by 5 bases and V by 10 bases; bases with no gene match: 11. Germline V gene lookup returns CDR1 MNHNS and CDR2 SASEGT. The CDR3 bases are TGTGCCATACGCATGGGGGGGAAGGACGAGCAGTACTTC. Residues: CAIRMGGKDEQYF.

The DNA of the CDR3 is TGTGCCAGCAACCCGGACAGGGCGTACACTGAAGCTTTCTTT. It translates to CASNPDRAYTEAFF. The gene calls are TRBV5-5 and TRBJ1-1; 8 bases agree with TRBD1. V trimming: 6 bases; J trimming: 3 bases; junction bases outside the gene matches: 7. CDR1 is SGHKS, CDR2 YYEKEE, per germline (reference sequence). This CDR3 is built from 14 residues.

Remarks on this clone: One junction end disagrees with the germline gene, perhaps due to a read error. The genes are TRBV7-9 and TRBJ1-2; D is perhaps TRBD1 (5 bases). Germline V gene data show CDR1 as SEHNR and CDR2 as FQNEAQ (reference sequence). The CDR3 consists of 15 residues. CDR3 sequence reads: CSSSLAGAGDYGYTF. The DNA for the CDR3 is TGTTCCAGCAGCTTAGCAGGTGCGGGGGACTATGGCTACACCTTC.

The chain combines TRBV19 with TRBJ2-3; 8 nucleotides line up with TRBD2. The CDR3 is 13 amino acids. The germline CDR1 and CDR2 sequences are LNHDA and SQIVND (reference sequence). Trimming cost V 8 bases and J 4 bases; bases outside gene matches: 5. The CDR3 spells CASGGTRADTQYF. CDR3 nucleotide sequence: TGTGCCAGTGGGGGGACTAGGGCAGATACGCAGTATTTT.

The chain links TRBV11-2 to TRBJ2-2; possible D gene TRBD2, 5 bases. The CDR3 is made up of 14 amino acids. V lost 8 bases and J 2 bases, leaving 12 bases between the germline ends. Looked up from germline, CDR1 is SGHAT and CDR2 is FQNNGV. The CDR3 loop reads CASVGDFNTGELFF. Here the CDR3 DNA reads TGTGCCAGCGTCGGGGATTTTAACACCGGGGAGCTGTTTTTT.

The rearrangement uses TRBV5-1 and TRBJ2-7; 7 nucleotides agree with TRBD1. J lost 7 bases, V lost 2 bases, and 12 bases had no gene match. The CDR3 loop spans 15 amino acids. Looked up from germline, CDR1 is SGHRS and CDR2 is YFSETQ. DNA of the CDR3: TGCGCCAGCAGCTTAACGGGACAGTACGAGAAGGAGCAGTACTTC. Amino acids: CASSLTGQYEKEQYF.

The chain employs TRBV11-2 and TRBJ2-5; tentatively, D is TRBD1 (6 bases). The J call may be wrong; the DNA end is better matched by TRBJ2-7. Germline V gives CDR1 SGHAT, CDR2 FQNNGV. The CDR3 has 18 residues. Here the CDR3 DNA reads TGTGCCAGCAGCCCTATCAACCGAATCAGGACAGCTGCCTACGAGCAGTACTTC. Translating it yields CASSPINRIRTAAYEQYF.

This CDR3 is CAWRQSSYNEQFF. The CDR3 DNA sequence: TGTGCCTGGAGACAGAGCTCCTACAATGAGCAGTTCTTC. This chain links TRBV30 with TRBJ2-1; the D is unclear. The V gene lost 3 bases and the J gene lost 0 bases, with 6 bases spanning the gap. The CDR3 has 13 amino acids. From germline, CDR1 is GTSNPN and CDR2 SVGIG (reference sequence). Full variable domain (missing parts from reference TRBV30 and TRBJ2-1): SQTIHQWPATLVQPVGSPLSLECTVEGTSNPNLYWYRQAAGRGLQLLFYSVGIGQISSEVPQNLSASRPQDRQFILSSKKLLLSDSGFYLCAWRQSSYNEQFFGPGTRLTVL.

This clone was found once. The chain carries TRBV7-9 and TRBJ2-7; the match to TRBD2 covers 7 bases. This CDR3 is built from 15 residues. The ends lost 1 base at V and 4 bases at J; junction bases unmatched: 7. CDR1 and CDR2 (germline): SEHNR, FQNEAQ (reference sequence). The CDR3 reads CASSLGASGLYEQYF. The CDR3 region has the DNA TGTGCCAGCAGCTTAGGAGCTAGCGGATTATACGAGCAGTACTTC.

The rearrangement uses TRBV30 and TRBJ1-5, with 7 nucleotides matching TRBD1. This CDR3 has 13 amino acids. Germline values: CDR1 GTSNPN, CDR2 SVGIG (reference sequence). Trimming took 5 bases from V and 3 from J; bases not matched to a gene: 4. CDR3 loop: CAWEQGTNQPQHF. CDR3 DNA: TGTGCCTGGGAACAGGGGACCAATCAGCCCCAGCATTTT.

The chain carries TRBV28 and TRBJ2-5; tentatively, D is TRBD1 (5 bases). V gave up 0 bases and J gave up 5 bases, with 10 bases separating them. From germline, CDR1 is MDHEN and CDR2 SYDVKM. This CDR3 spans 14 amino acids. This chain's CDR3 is CASSLWGPGETQYF. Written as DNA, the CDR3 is TGTGCCAGCAGTTTATGGGGGCCAGGGGAGACCCAGTACTTC.

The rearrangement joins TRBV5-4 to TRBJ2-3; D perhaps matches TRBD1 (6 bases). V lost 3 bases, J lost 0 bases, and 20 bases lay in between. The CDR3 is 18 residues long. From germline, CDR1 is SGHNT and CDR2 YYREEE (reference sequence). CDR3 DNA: TGTGCCAGCAGCTCCTCTACCGGGACACCTCCCAGCACAGATACGCAGTATTTT. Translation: CASSSSTGTPPSTDTQYF.